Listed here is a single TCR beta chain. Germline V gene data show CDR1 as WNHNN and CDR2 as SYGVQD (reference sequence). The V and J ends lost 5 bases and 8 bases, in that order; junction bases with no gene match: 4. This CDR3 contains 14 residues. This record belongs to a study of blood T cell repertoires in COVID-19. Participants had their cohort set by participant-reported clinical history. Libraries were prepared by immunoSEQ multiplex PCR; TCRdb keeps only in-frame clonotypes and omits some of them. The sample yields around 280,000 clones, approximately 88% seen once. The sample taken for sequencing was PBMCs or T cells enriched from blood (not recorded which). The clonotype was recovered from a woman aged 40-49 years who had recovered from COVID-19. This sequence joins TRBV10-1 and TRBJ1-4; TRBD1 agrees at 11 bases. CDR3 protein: CASSPGQGGEKLFF. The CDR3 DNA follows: TGCGCCAGCAGTCCGGGACAGGGGGGGGAAAAACTGTTTTTT.